The 9 T cell receptor beta chains listed next were all sequenced from one sample in a study of blood T cell repertoires in COVID-19. Assay used: immunoSEQ multiplex PCR; TCRdb lists only in-frame clones, some missing. Among about 59,000 clones listed, around three quarters were seen once. Input material: peripheral blood. These receptors all come from a man aged 55 to 70 with acute or convalescent COVID-19.

The chain joins TRBV2 to TRBJ1-2; 7 positions agree with TRBD1. Unmatched junction bases numbered 6, after V lost 7 bases and J lost 4 bases. CDR3 size: 13 residues. CDR1 SNHLY and CDR2 FYNNEI come from the germline V gene. This chain's CDR3 is CASTRDSFYGYTF. CDR3 coding DNA: TGTGCCAGCACCCGGGACAGCTTCTATGGCTACACCTTC.

The chain's CDR3 is CSGLRAGVAEAFF. CDR3 nucleotide sequence: TGCAGCGGCCTCCGGGCAGGGGTCGCTGAAGCTTTCTTT. This chain joins TRBV29-1 and TRBJ1-1; D may be TRBD1 (6 bases). The germline gives CDR1 SQVTM, CDR2 ANQGSEA. The CDR3 is 13 residues long. The V end lost 7 bases, the J end lost 6 bases, and 18 bases lay between the germline ends.

This chain connects TRBV28 to TRBJ2-1; 16 nucleotides agree with TRBD2. The CDR3 spans 15 residues. Looked up from germline, CDR1 is MDHEN and CDR2 is SYDVKM. Unmatched junction bases numbered 6, after V lost 5 bases and J lost 11 bases. Written as DNA, the CDR3 is TGTGCCAGCAGTCCGGGGACTAGCGGGAGGGAGAAGCAGTTCTTC. The encoded protein is CASSPGTSGREKQFF.

This chain connects TRBV2 to TRBJ1-2; 9 bases agree with TRBD1. With 4 bases clipped from V and 6 bases from J, the junction kept 12 bases outside the gene matches. There are 16 residues in the CDR3. CDR1 is SNHLY and CDR2 is FYNNEI in the germline V gene. This chain's CDR3 is CASSVRQGVSVDGYTF. CDR3 nucleotides: TGTGCCAGCAGTGTGAGACAGGGGGTATCTGTCGATGGCTACACCTTC.

This chain connects TRBV28 to TRBJ2-6, with D possibly matching TRBD1 (5 bases). Trimming took off 5 bases at V and 1 base at J, with 15 bases between the two ends. The V gene's germline CDR1 is MDHEN and CDR2 SYDVKM. The CDR3 length is 17 residues. The CDR3: CASSPARDSSGANVLTF. CDR3 nucleotide sequence: TGTGCCAGCAGTCCAGCTCGAGACAGTTCTGGGGCCAACGTCCTGACTTTC.

V is TRBV10-3 and J is TRBJ2-1; 8 bases line up with TRBD1. The junction had 7 bases not matched to a gene; V was cut back by 9 bases and J by 6 bases. This CDR3 region has 13 residues. Germline V gives CDR1 ENHRY, CDR2 SYGVKD. The CDR3: CAIRQGLGNEQFF. DNA for the CDR3: TGTGCCATTCGACAGGGGTTGGGCAATGAGCAGTTCTTC.

The genes are TRBV12-5 and TRBJ2-1, with 13 bases matching TRBD2. Looked up from germline, CDR1 is LGHNT and CDR2 is FRNRAP. The CDR3 loop spans 14 amino acids. The trim removed 9 bases at V and 7 bases at J, leaving 6 bases unmatched. The CDR3 nucleotides read TGTGCTAGCTCGACTAGCGGGAGGAGGAATGAGCAGTTCTTC. Its protein product is CASSTSGRRNEQFF.

The chain has TRBV6-6 and TRBJ1-5; D is perhaps TRBD1 (5 bases). The V and J ends lost 7 bases and 15 bases respectively, with 22 bases between them. The CDR3 extends over 13 amino acids. Germline CDR1 reads MNHNY; CDR2 reads SVGAGI (reference sequence). The CDR3 reads CASIDGGESVRHF. The CDR3 DNA reads as TGTGCCAGCATTGACGGGGGGGAGTCCGTCCGGCATTTT.

This clone has only a few counts. This chain connects TRBV1 to TRBJ2-5; the table's D call of TRBD2 was not tested on the DNA. TRBV1 is marked as a pseudogene. The CDR3 consists of 17 residues. CDR3 nucleotides: TGCACCAGCAGCCTACGGGGAGGCTGGGATGCTTATGAGACCCAGTACTTC. Translating it yields CTSSLRGGWDAYETQYF.